These 17 T cell receptor beta chains came from one sample sequenced in a study of CXCR3-negative and CXCR3-positive naive CD8 T cells. 5' RACE with UMI labels generated the TRB cDNA libraries. From its re-call of the 5' RACE reads, TCRdb lists each CDR3 protein once, without DNA. The sample's table shows about 130,000 distinct CDR3 sequences. Sequencing used naive CXCR3- CD8+ T cells from blood. Regarding subset: CD45RO-CCR7+CD27+CD95- naive CD8+ T cells lacking CXCR3 (TNR3-). These receptors came from a human donor in good health. Some clones in this sample may be carry-over from other donors' samples.

The chain carries TRBV27 and TRBJ1-2; TCRdb names TRBD1, which stays unverified in the absence of DNA. Germline CDR1 is MNHEY and CDR2 is SMNVEV (reference sequence). The length of the CDR3 is 13 residues. The CDR3 loop is CASSLTGGYGYTF.

The genes are TRBV12-3 or TRBV12-4 and TRBJ1-1. This CDR3 spans 13 amino acids. This CDR3 reads CASRDGFNTEAFF.

The V call is TRBV7-9, the J call TRBJ2-1. The CDR3 extends over 12 amino acids. CDR1 and CDR2 (germline): SEHNR, FQNEAQ (reference sequence). CDR3 loop: CASSLSLYEQFF.

The chain combines TRBV2 with TRBJ2-4; absent DNA, TCRdb's TRBD1 call cannot be checked. Germline loops: CDR1 SNHLY, CDR2 FYNNEI. This CDR3 is 15 amino acids long. CDR3 sequence: CASSSVPTGLNIQYF.

V usage is TRBV29-1 and J usage is TRBJ2-5; TCRdb's assignment of TRBD1 cannot be checked, as there is no DNA. There are 16 residues in the CDR3. Per germline, CDR1 SQVTM and CDR2 ANQGSEA. This CDR3 reads CSVVVGAKGQGWTQYF.

The chain has TRBV12-3 or TRBV12-4 and TRBJ2-2; TCRdb reports TRBD1, a call that lacks DNA to check it against. This CDR3 contains 17 residues. This chain's CDR3 is CASSLRGPLSNTGELFF.

The chain couples TRBV6-6 to TRBJ2-2. Germline values: CDR1 MNHNY, CDR2 SVGAGI (reference sequence). The CDR3 extends over 12 amino acids. CDR3 region: CASSFGPGELFF.

The rearrangement links TRBV28 to TRBJ2-3; TCRdb calls TRBD2, which cannot be checked without DNA. Germline-derived CDR1 and CDR2 are MDHEN and SYDVKM. The CDR3 totals 16 residues. The CDR3 loop reads CASSLVGLVVADTQYF.

The chain recombines TRBV18 with TRBJ2-1. The germline CDR1 and CDR2 sequences are KGHSH and LQKENI. The CDR3 length is 13 residues. The CDR3 sequence is CASSPYTYNEQFF. Complete variable domain (other parts from reference TRBV18 and TRBJ2-1): NAGVMQNPRHLVRRRGQEARLRCSPMKGHSHVYWYRQLPEEGLKFMVYLQKENIIDESGMPKERFSAEFPKEGPSILRIQQVVRGDSAAYFCASSPYTYNEQFFGPGTRLTVL.

The chain recombines TRBV12-3 or TRBV12-4 with TRBJ2-7; the TCRdb call, TRBD1, lacks DNA for checking. The CDR3 totals 16 residues. The CDR3 sequence: CASSYLGAQGVYEQYF.

This chain connects TRBV28 to TRBJ2-7; no DNA is available, so the TRBD1 call from TCRdb remains unchecked. There are 11 residues in the CDR3. Germline loops: CDR1 MDHEN, CDR2 SYDVKM. CDR3 sequence: CASKPGHEQYF.

The chain is built from TRBV29-1 and TRBJ2-2; TCRdb's assignment of TRBD2 cannot be checked, as there is no DNA. Per the germline V gene, CDR1 is SQVTM and CDR2 is ANQGSEA. This CDR3 spans 17 amino acids. CDR3 in amino acids: CSVVDGTSGSYTGELFF.

The chain employs TRBV11-3 and TRBJ2-5; checking the TCRdb D call of TRBD1 is not possible without DNA. CDR3 length: 15 residues. The germline CDR1 and CDR2 sequences are SGHNT and YENEEA. The CDR3 is CASSTSMLGLETQYF.

This chain links TRBV15 with TRBJ2-5; TCRdb lists TRBD2, though no DNA is available to test this call. CDR1 is LNHNV and CDR2 is YYDKDF in the germline V gene (reference sequence). The CDR3 length is 19 residues. CDR3: CATSLPGSSGPSGGETQYF.

The chain carries TRBV29-1 and TRBJ2-1; TCRdb gives TRBD2 as the D gene, but with no DNA this cannot be confirmed. CDR3 length: 15 residues. The V gene's germline CDR1 is SQVTM and CDR2 ANQGSEA. The CDR3 is CSVALAGAKMDEQFF.

This chain joins TRBV12-3 or TRBV12-4 and TRBJ1-5. CDR3 length equals 14 residues. This chain's CDR3 is CASSFRGGNQPQHF.

The chain has TRBV20-1 and TRBJ2-7; the TCRdb D gene call, TRBD1, has no DNA to confirm it. CDR1 is DFQATT and CDR2 is SNEGSKA in the germline V gene (reference sequence). This CDR3 has 15 amino acids. This CDR3 is CSARDNRDSYYEQYF.